This T cell receptor beta chain is drawn from a study of identifying expanded T cells in peripheral blood. V was trimmed by 2 bases and J by 4 bases, leaving 9 bases between them. The CDR3 is 14 residues long. Germline assignment: CDR1 SGHTA and CDR2 FQGNSA. Repertoires were generated with immunoSEQ multiplex PCR, while TCRdb's copy carries only in-frame clones and drops some. The table has about 53,000 clones, around 86% seen once. V is TRBV7-2 and J is TRBJ2-4, with no clear D. The sample taken for sequencing was blood. The sequence came from a person between 18 and 75 years old in good health. The chain's CDR3 is CASSLFPDKNIQYF. CDR3 coding DNA: TGTGCCAGCAGCTTATTCCCAGATAAAAACATTCAGTACTTC.